These 10 T cell receptor beta chains were sequenced from one sample in a study of immune cell composition in non-small cell lung cancer. Here immunoSEQ multiplex PCR was the method, and the copy in TCRdb shows in-frame clones only, minus some. Counted here are nearly 10,000 clones, 68% occurring once; the ten biggest clones make up 8.9%. The sequencing input was lung tumor tissue. Receptors were obtained from a human donor with non-small cell lung cancer.

The chain joins TRBV5-4 to TRBJ1-2, with D uncertain. Trimming took 1 base from V and 8 from J, leaving 12 bases between them. The CDR3 spans 13 residues. Germline lookup yields CDR1 SGHNT and CDR2 YYREEE (reference sequence). The DNA of the CDR3 is TGTGCCAGCAGCTTGAGCCCCGGAATAGGCTACACCTTC. Its protein is CASSLSPGIGYTF.

The rearrangement links TRBV28 to TRBJ2-1; D perhaps matches TRBD1 (5 bases). Trimming stripped 4 bases from V and 4 bases from J, with 23 bases between. The germline CDR1 and CDR2 sequences are MDHEN and SYDVKM. The CDR3 covers 18 residues. The CDR3 DNA follows: TGTGCCAGCAGTTCGCGCAAGGTCCCCGGAACAGGATACAATGAGCAGTTCTTC. Its protein is CASSSRKVPGTGYNEQFF. The entire variable domain, with the rest obtained from reference TRBV28 and TRBJ2-1, is as follows: DVKVTQSSRYLVKRTGEKVFLECVQDMDHENMFWYRQDPGLGLRLIYFSYDVKMKEKGDIPEGYSVSREKKERFSLILESASTNQTSMYLCASSSRKVPGTGYNEQFFGPGTRLTVL.

This chain uses TRBV9 with TRBJ1-3; a possible D gene is TRBD1 (5 bases). Per the germline V gene, CDR1 is SGDLS and CDR2 is YYNGEE. The CDR3 sequence is 16 residues long. V gave up 4 bases and J gave up 0 bases, with 14 bases separating them. The CDR3 protein is CASSTLGAPSGNTIYF. The CDR3 DNA reads TGTGCCAGCAGCACCCTAGGGGCCCCCTCTGGAAACACCATATATTTT.

The chain has TRBV19 and TRBJ1-1; D not certain. The CDR3 is made up of 15 amino acids. Germline V gene sequence: CDR1 LNHDA, CDR2 SQIVND (reference sequence). Trimming pared 5 bases from V and 3 bases from J, leaving 16 bases between. CDR3 amino acids: CASSDNRPPDTEAFF. In DNA form, the CDR3 reads TGTGCCAGTAGTGATAACCGCCCCCCGGACACTGAAGCTTTCTTT.

The chain uses TRBV7-8 and TRBJ2-7; 9 positions agree with TRBD1. Germline-derived CDR1 and CDR2 are SGHVS and FQNEAQ. J gave up 3 bases and V 2 bases, and 2 bases lay outside the gene matches. There are 14 residues in the CDR3. For the CDR3, the DNA is TGTGCCAGCAGCTTAATGGGACAGGGCTACGAGCAGTACTTC. Its protein product is CASSLMGQGYEQYF.

The chain couples TRBV6-1 to TRBJ2-1, with 12 bases fitting TRBD2. J gave up 6 bases and V 3 bases, and 6 bases lay outside the gene matches. The length of the CDR3 is 16 residues. The germline V gene encodes CDR1 MNHNS and CDR2 SASEGT. The CDR3 here is CASSDSLAGGSNEQFF. As DNA, the CDR3 is TGTGCCAGCAGTGATTCTCTAGCGGGGGGGAGCAATGAGCAGTTCTTC.

The chain joins TRBV9 to TRBJ2-3; D might be TRBD1 (6 bases). The CDR3 loop spans 16 amino acids. Looked up from germline, CDR1 is SGDLS and CDR2 is YYNGEE. V was pared by 5 bases and J by 1 base, with 17 bases between. The CDR3 sequence is CASSPGHLLRTDTQYF. CDR3 bases: TGTGCCAGCAGTCCGGGACACCTTCTCCGCACAGATACGCAGTATTTT.

This sequence joins TRBV5-6 and TRBJ2-7; D is unclear. V gave up 2 bases and J gave up 1 base, with 10 bases separating them. The length of the CDR3 is 14 residues. Germline-derived CDR1 and CDR2 are SGHDT and YYEEEE. CDR3 in amino acids: CASSFLSISYEQYF. The CDR3 DNA follows: TGTGCCAGCAGCTTTTTGTCGATTTCCTACGAGCAGTACTTC.

This sequence joins TRBV5-4 and TRBJ2-7; tentative D call: TRBD2 (6 bases). The CDR3 is 14 amino acids. Germline V gene sequence: CDR1 SGHNT, CDR2 YYREEE (reference sequence). V was cut by 4 bases and J by 4 bases, with 15 bases left in between. This CDR3 is CASSQEIGSYEQYF. DNA for the CDR3: TGTGCCAGCAGCCAAGAAATCGGGAGTTACGAGCAGTACTTC.

The genes are TRBV30 and TRBJ2-4; TRBD1 matches at 8 bases. The junction had 5 bases not matched to a gene; V was cut back by 1 base and J by 3 bases. This CDR3 comprises 15 residues. The germline V gene has CDR1 GTSNPN and CDR2 SVGIG (reference sequence). The CDR3 DNA sequence: TGTGCCTGGAGTGCTCGGACAGGGTTCAAAAACATTCAGTACTTC. Residues: CAWSARTGFKNIQYF.